The next 8 T cell receptor beta chains were all read from a single sample in a study of response to subunit inactivated influenza vaccine. TCRdb itself ran the RT-PCR reads through MiXCR, one entry per CDR3 protein. The table has 700,000 to 900,000 distinct CDR3 sequences, roughly 20% seen once; the top ten hold approximately 10%. The material sequenced was PBMCs from blood, taken 5 days after vaccination. The receptors here all came from a man aged 50-60 years who received an inactivated influenza vaccine.

The J gene is TRBJ2-2, the V gene TRBV7-2; D perhaps matches TRBD1 (6 bases). This CDR3 region has 15 residues. The V end lost 1 base, the J end lost 4 bases, and 10 bases lay between the germline ends. Germline V gene sequence: CDR1 SGHTA, CDR2 FQGNSA. CDR3 DNA: TGTGCCAGCAGCTTAGACAGGGTCAGCACCGGGGAGCTGTTTTTT. Protein product: CASSLDRVSTGELFF.

This clonotype has more than one count but fewer than ten. V and J are TRBV5-6 and TRBJ1-5; D uncertain. The CDR3 contains 15 residues. Trimming pared 6 bases from V and 5 bases from J, leaving 18 bases between. Germline assignment: CDR1 SGHDT and CDR2 YYEEEE. CDR3 region: CASTDGPVADQPQHF. In DNA form, the CDR3 reads TGTGCCAGCACTGATGGCCCGGTAGCGGATCAGCCCCAGCATTTT.

This clonotype was detected ten times or more. The chain links TRBV6-1 to TRBJ2-1, with TRBD2 identical over 11 bases. Trimming at V came to 6 bases and at J to 9 bases, leaving 13 bases not matched to a gene. The CDR3 spans 16 residues. Germline lookup yields CDR1 MNHNS and CDR2 SASEGT. DNA of the CDR3: TGTGCCAGCAGCCGGCAACTAGCGGGAGTGAAGGGTGAGCAGTTCTTC. Amino acid sequence: CASSRQLAGVKGEQFF.

This rearrangement joins TRBV18 to TRBJ1-1, with 7 bases lining up with TRBD1. With V trimmed by 3 bases and J by 1 base, 2 bases remained unmatched. The CDR3 has 14 amino acids. Germline V lookup: CDR1 KGHSH, CDR2 LQKENI. CDR3 DNA: TGTGCCAGCTCACCGGACAGGTCGAACACTGAAGCTTTCTTT. Its protein product is CASSPDRSNTEAFF.

The sample holds a few counts of this clonotype. The chain combines TRBV29-1 with TRBJ2-5; 12 bases are shared with TRBD2. After removal of 0 bases from V and 0 bases from J, the junction contained 5 bases not matched to a gene. The CDR3 covers 17 residues. CDR1 is SQVTM and CDR2 is ANQGSEA in the germline V gene. The CDR3 region has the DNA TGCAGCGTTGAAGAACTAGCGGGGGGCCTGTACCAAGAGACCCAGTACTTC. It yields the protein CSVEELAGGLYQETQYF.

In its sample, this clonotype was seen a few times. The chain is built from TRBV12-3 or TRBV12-4 and TRBJ2-1; 9 bases agree with TRBD2. V gave up 2 bases and J gave up 6 bases; unmatched junction bases: 5. CDR3 length: 15 residues. The CDR3 spells CASSLFSGGLNEQFF. The CDR3 DNA is TGTGCCAGCAGTTTATTTAGCGGGGGTCTCAATGAGCAGTTCTTC.

There are many counts of this clonotype. The V and J genes are TRBV5-6 and TRBJ1-2, with 8 bases fitting TRBD1. The length of the CDR3 is 15 residues. Germline CDR1 SGHDT, CDR2 YYEEEE. V lost 4 bases, J lost 6 bases, and 11 bases stayed unmatched. This CDR3 reads CASSGFGTGGHGYTF. In nucleotides, the CDR3 is TGTGCCAGCAGCGGGTTCGGGACAGGCGGCCATGGCTACACCTTC.

The CDR3 sequence is CASSSNLGPGEQFF. The CDR3 DNA follows: TGTGCCAGCAGCTCAAATTTGGGGCCCGGCGAGCAGTTCTTC. This rearrangement joins TRBV11-2 to TRBJ2-1; D may be TRBD1 (5 bases). Trimming left V 4 bases short and J 10 bases short, with 17 bases between. The germline V gene has CDR1 SGHAT and CDR2 FQNNGV. The CDR3 totals 14 residues.